These 32 T cell receptor beta chains were all obtained from the same sample, sequenced in a study of vaccination and CD4 T cells after COVID-19 (dated by TCRdb to between 2022 and 2023). The sample's treatment or condition label is to be understood as: roughly ten-day PBMC culture with coronavirus spike peptide pools or control peptides (ViraFEST assay). Their antigens remain unidentified. To prepare the library, PCR was applied. Sequencing took place on an Illumina iSeq 100. DNA from cultured CD4+ T cells underwent TCR sequencing with the Oncomine TCR Beta short-read assay at the Johns Hopkins FTIC core. TCRdb's own reprocessing of the public reads used fastp at Q25 and MiXCR and kept productive beta chains. Each CDR3 protein gets just one entry, which takes the most common genes and DNA from the rows behind it. This sample has a few thousand distinct CDR3 sequences in its table, and roughly a fifth of those were observed once. The top ten clones comprise around 21% of the sample.

Sequences were obtained from CD4+ T cells from blood, cultured in vitro. The receptors were sampled from a human donor who had recovered from COVID-19.

Judged by abundance, this clonotype is medium-sized. The rearrangement uses TRBV2 and TRBJ2-7; D gene unclear. The germline gives CDR1 SNHLY, CDR2 FYNNEI. V was clipped by 3 bases and J by 9 bases, with 18 bases between them. The CDR3 length is 14 residues. CDR3 DNA: TGTGCCAGCAGTGATTCTTTGGGCACTCACGGGCAGTACTTC. Translated: CASSDSLGTHGQYF.

The chain is built from TRBV4-1 and TRBJ2-3; a possible D gene is TRBD2 (5 bases). V lost 0 bases, J lost 1 base, and 14 bases lay in between. This CDR3 is built from 17 residues. Germline CDR1 MGHRA, CDR2 YSYEKL. CDR3 in amino acids: CASSQDYGEHRTDTQYF. The CDR3 region has the DNA TGCGCCAGCAGCCAAGATTACGGGGAGCACCGCACAGATACGCAGTATTTT.

The chain employs TRBV6-1 and TRBJ2-7; D is uncertain. Trimming left V 2 bases short and J 3 bases short, with 5 bases between. This CDR3 has 12 amino acids. Germline V CDR1 and CDR2: MNHNS, SASEGT. As DNA, the CDR3 is TGTGCCAGCAGTGAACCCGGCTACGAGCAGTACTTC. The encoded protein is CASSEPGYEQYF.

There are a few counts of this clonotype. The CDR3 DNA sequence: TGTGCCAGCAGCTTAGATCGGGGAAGTCAGCCCCAGCATTTT. Translation gives CASSLDRGSQPQHF. The rearrangement links TRBV11-2 to TRBJ1-5; no reliable D call. Germline lookup yields CDR1 SGHAT and CDR2 FQNNGV. This CDR3 contains 14 residues. V was pared by 0 bases and J by 6 bases, with 9 bases between.

This clonotype was recorded a few times. This chain joins TRBV30 and TRBJ1-1; D ambiguous. The germline CDR1 and CDR2 sequences are GTSNPN and SVGIG (reference sequence). CDR3 length: 13 residues. Trimming removed 0 bases from V and 7 bases from J, with 12 bases in between. CDR3 amino acids: CAWSVGGVGEAFF. The CDR3, as DNA: TGTGCCTGGAGTGTAGGAGGAGTTGGTGAAGCTTTCTTT.

CDR3 bases: TGCAGTGCTGCGAACCAGGACCCATCCGGAAACACCATATATTTT. Its protein is CSAANQDPSGNTIYF. The rearrangement uses TRBV20-1 and TRBJ1-3; D remains unclear. The CDR3 has 15 amino acids. With 5 bases removed from V and 4 bases from J, the gap between germline ends came to 18 bases. CDR1 is DFQATT and CDR2 is SNEGSKA in the germline V gene (reference sequence).

J is TRBJ1-1 and V is TRBV20-1; 8 bases align to TRBD1. V shed 7 bases and J 4 bases; nucleotides not matched to a gene: 14. Germline V lookup: CDR1 DFQATT, CDR2 SNEGSKA (reference sequence). The CDR3 runs to 15 residues. The CDR3 DNA reads as TGCAGTGGCACTTCTCCCAGGGGGCGAAGCACTGAAGCTTTCTTT. Protein: CSGTSPRGRSTEAFF.

This rearrangement joins TRBV5-1 to TRBJ1-1, with D tentatively TRBD1 (6 bases). Trimming shortened V by 5 bases and J by 4 bases, and 15 bases separated the two germline ends. Germline CDR1 is SGHRS and CDR2 is YFSETQ. There are 14 residues in the CDR3. CDR3 coding DNA: TGCGCCAGCAGTTTGACAGGAGATCTCACTGAAGCTTTCTTT. This gives the protein CASSLTGDLTEAFF.

By share, this clonotype counts as medium-sized. The rearrangement joins TRBV19 to TRBJ1-2; D is unclear. Trimming took off 5 bases at V and 5 bases at J, with 9 bases between the two ends. CDR1 LNHDA and CDR2 SQIVND come from the germline V gene (reference sequence). The CDR3 runs 12 residues. The CDR3 sequence: CASSLLGYGYTF. Written as DNA, the CDR3 is TGTGCCAGTAGTCTCCTTGGGTATGGCTACACCTTC.

The chain couples TRBV2 to TRBJ1-5; no clear D gene. Germline V gives CDR1 SNHLY, CDR2 FYNNEI. V lost 2 bases to trimming and J lost 6 bases, with 8 bases between them. The CDR3 length is 13 residues. The CDR3 region is CASSERIAQPQHF. The CDR3 DNA follows: TGTGCCAGCAGTGAACGTATTGCTCAGCCCCAGCATTTT.

In the case of this clonotype: Germline is not matched at one junction end, which may reflect a read error. V gene TRBV6-5 combines with J gene TRBJ1-2, with D unclear. The CDR3 extends over 13 amino acids. CDR1 and CDR2 from the germline V gene are MNHEY and SVGAGI. CDR3 loop: CVSSSPGGMSYTF. The CDR3 bases are TGTGTCAGCAGTTCCCCCGGTGGTATGAGCTACACCTTC.

This clonotype occurred once. CDR3: CASSPTQETQYF. CDR3 nucleotides: TGTGCCAGCAGCCCAACGCAAGAGACCCAGTACTTC. V gene TRBV12-3 or TRBV12-4 combines with J gene TRBJ2-5; the D is unclear. Trimming cost V 6 bases and J 2 bases, with 7 bases left between them. The CDR3 length is 12 residues.

This clonotype was seen more than once but under ten times. The chain recombines TRBV2 with TRBJ1-2; tentative D call: TRBD1 (5 bases). From germline, CDR1 is SNHLY and CDR2 FYNNEI. V lost 3 bases and J lost 13, with 15 bases in between. The CDR3 spans 12 residues. The CDR3 sequence is CASSDVLGGSTF. The CDR3 bases are TGTGCCAGCAGTGATGTCCTTGGGGGGTCCACCTTC.

There are a few counts of this clonotype. In DNA form, the CDR3 reads TGTGCCAGCCCCCCCCGGGGCGACTATGGCTACACCTTC. Its translation is CASPPRGDYGYTF. V gene TRBV2 combines with J gene TRBJ1-2, with TRBD1 as a possible D gene (5 bases). There are 13 residues in the CDR3. The ends were cut back, 8 bases at V and 3 bases at J, with 13 bases in the middle. Germline-derived CDR1 and CDR2 are SNHLY and FYNNEI.

The chain employs TRBV9 and TRBJ2-1; the match to TRBD2 covers 8 bases. This CDR3 is built from 17 residues. Trimming took 0 bases from V and 9 from J; bases not matched to a gene: 14. Germline loops: CDR1 SGDLS, CDR2 YYNGEE. The CDR3: CASSVVDSGVNGPEQFF. As DNA, the CDR3 is TGTGCCAGCAGCGTAGTGGATAGCGGGGTCAACGGTCCTGAGCAGTTCTTC.

This clonotype has just a few counts. J is TRBJ2-3 and V is TRBV20-1; tentatively, D is TRBD1 (6 bases). The CDR3 extends over 13 amino acids. V lost 6 bases and J 7 bases, leaving 17 bases between the germline ends. Germline V gene sequence: CDR1 DFQATT, CDR2 SNEGSKA (reference sequence). The CDR3 here is CSAPQGSLNTQYF. Written as DNA, the CDR3 is TGCAGTGCCCCCCAGGGGTCACTGAATACGCAGTATTTT.

This clonotype was picked up a small number of times. The chain carries TRBV11-2 and TRBJ2-5; the D gene is possibly TRBD1 (6 bases). Trimming took 5 bases from V and 7 from J, leaving 14 bases between them. CDR3 size: 13 residues. From germline, CDR1 is SGHAT and CDR2 FQNNGV. CDR3 sequence: CASSPDRPWTQYF. Here the CDR3 DNA reads TGTGCCAGCAGCCCCGACAGGCCTTGGACCCAGTACTTC.

This clonotype turned up a few times. For the CDR3, the DNA is TGTGCCAGCCCTGACAGAAATGAGCAGTTCTTC. Its translation is CASPDRNEQFF. The chain employs TRBV6-1 and TRBJ2-1, with D maybe TRBD1 (5 bases). Trimming pared 8 bases from V and 7 bases from J, leaving 9 bases between. Per the germline V gene, CDR1 is MNHNS and CDR2 is SASEGT. The CDR3 has 11 amino acids.

The rearrangement links TRBV28 to TRBJ2-7; D is perhaps TRBD1 (6 bases). Germline V gene data show CDR1 as MDHEN and CDR2 as SYDVKM. V lost 3 bases, J lost 6 bases, and 15 bases lay in between. CDR3 length equals 14 residues. This CDR3 reads CASSFYRTVSEQYF. CDR3 DNA: TGTGCCAGCAGTTTCTATCGGACAGTTTCCGAGCAGTACTTC.

This clonotype rates as medium-sized. The chain employs TRBV30 and TRBJ1-6; perhaps TRBD1 as D (5 bases). In germline, CDR1 is GTSNPN, CDR2 SVGIG (reference sequence). V was trimmed by 1 base and J by 4 bases, leaving 11 bases between them. The CDR3 sequence is 15 residues long. CDR3 sequence: CAWSGDPRYNSPLHF. The DNA of the CDR3 is TGTGCCTGGAGTGGGGACCCGAGGTATAATTCACCCCTCCACTTT.

This clonotype has a handful of counts. The rearrangement joins TRBV7-9 to TRBJ1-1, with TRBD1 identical over 9 bases. The CDR3 runs to 16 residues. Per germline, CDR1 SEHNR and CDR2 FQNEAQ (reference sequence). Losses at the gene ends were 5 bases for V and 1 base for J; bases not matched to a gene: 8. CDR3 loop: CASSLGQGITNTEAFF. The CDR3 nucleotides read TGTGCCAGCAGCCTAGGACAGGGGATAACGAACACTGAAGCTTTCTTT.

The rearrangement uses TRBV30 and TRBJ1-1; 8 positions match TRBD1. There are 13 residues in the CDR3. Germline CDR1 is GTSNPN and CDR2 is SVGIG (reference sequence). The junction had 3 bases not matched to a gene; V was cut back by 4 bases and J by 2 bases. CDR3 sequence: CAWTGGYNTEAFF. The CDR3 DNA reads as TGTGCCTGGACAGGGGGCTACAACACTGAAGCTTTCTTT.

The chain uses TRBV20-1 and TRBJ2-1; 10 bases match TRBD2. CDR1 is DFQATT and CDR2 is SNEGSKA in the germline V gene (reference sequence). The V gene end was trimmed by 6 bases and the J gene end by 7 bases; junction bases not matched to a gene: 6. The CDR3 loop spans 13 amino acids. CDR3 nucleotides: TGCAGTGCCGACCGGACTAGCGGAAATGAGCAGTTCTTC. Its translation: CSADRTSGNEQFF.

By sample fraction, this clonotype is medium-sized. The rearrangement links TRBV30 to TRBJ2-1; D gene uncertain. The CDR3 is 14 residues long. Deletions cut 1 base from V and 7 bases from J, with 14 bases between. Germline CDR1 GTSNPN, CDR2 SVGIG (reference sequence). Written as DNA, the CDR3 is TGTGCCTGGAGTGGGGCCCCTCTTACAAATGAGCAGTTCTTC. Protein sequence: CAWSGAPLTNEQFF. The full variable domain, with the rest looked up from reference TRBV30 and TRBJ2-1, is SQTIHQWPATLVQPVGSPLSLECTVEGTSNPNLYWYRQAAGRGLQLLFYSVGIGQISSEVPQNLSASRPQDRQFILSSKKLLLSDSGFYLCAWSGAPLTNEQFFGPGTRLTVL.

This clonotype was detected a few times. This sequence joins TRBV5-6 and TRBJ2-5; 8 bases are shared with TRBD1. Germline V CDR1 and CDR2: SGHDT, YYEEEE. The CDR3 sequence is 16 residues long. V dropped 4 bases and J dropped 2; count of bases not matched to a gene: 10. CDR3 in DNA: TGTGCCAGCAGCGCTGGGACAGGCATCCCACAAGAGACCCAGTACTTC. Residues: CASSAGTGIPQETQYF.

This clonotype was seen a few times. This chain connects TRBV7-9 to TRBJ1-3; possibly TRBD1 for D (6 bases). Trimming left V 3 bases short and J 2 bases short, with 14 bases between. CDR1 SEHNR and CDR2 FQNEAQ come from the germline V gene (reference sequence). The CDR3 runs 16 residues. CDR3 coding DNA: TGTGCCAGCAGCTTGACGGGGGCAAGGGCTGGAAACACCATATATTTT. Amino acid sequence: CASSLTGARAGNTIYF.

This rearrangement joins TRBV9 to TRBJ2-3; possibly TRBD1 for D (5 bases). Trimming cost V 0 bases and J 5 bases, with 13 bases left between them. The CDR3 consists of 15 residues. CDR1 is SGDLS and CDR2 is YYNGEE in the germline V gene. The CDR3 DNA reads TGTGCCAGCAGCGTAGACACAGACAGAGGAGATACGCAGTATTTT. Amino acids: CASSVDTDRGDTQYF.

In its sample, this clonotype ranks as medium-sized. The chain is built from TRBV30 and TRBJ1-2; D is unclear. CDR1 is GTSNPN and CDR2 is SVGIG in the germline V gene (reference sequence). Trimming pared 5 bases from V and 5 bases from J, leaving 18 bases between. CDR3 length: 14 residues. CDR3: CAWLHGRGIYGYTF. The CDR3 DNA reads as TGTGCCTGGCTCCACGGACGGGGAATTTATGGCTACACCTTC.

In its sample, this clonotype is large. The rearrangement joins TRBV6-1 to TRBJ1-2, with unresolved D. CDR1 is MNHNS and CDR2 is SASEGT in the germline V gene. V was cut by 5 bases and J by 6 bases, with 16 bases left in between. This CDR3 spans 14 amino acids. CDR3 loop: CASSPLPTPDGYTF. The CDR3 DNA is TGTGCCAGCAGTCCCCTCCCCACACCGGATGGCTACACCTTC.

This clonotype showed up just a few times. This chain uses TRBV15 with TRBJ1-6; D is unresolved. Looked up from germline, CDR1 is LNHNV and CDR2 is YYDKDF (reference sequence). V gave up 0 bases and J gave up 7 bases, with 13 bases separating them. This CDR3 region has 16 residues. CDR3 in amino acids: CATSRDSTVTNSPLHF. Written as DNA, the CDR3 is TGTGCCACCAGCAGAGATTCCACCGTGACGAATTCACCCCTCCACTTT.

This clonotype has only a few counts. The CDR3 spells CASSSVWNTEAFF. As DNA, the CDR3 is TGTGCCAGCAGCTCTGTTTGGAACACTGAAGCTTTCTTT. The V call is TRBV9, the J call TRBJ1-1; no definite D call. CDR1 SGDLS and CDR2 YYNGEE come from the germline V gene. This CDR3 has 13 residues. Trimming stripped 4 bases from V and 1 base from J, with 8 bases between.

The genes are TRBV29-1 and TRBJ1-5, with TRBD1 as a possible D gene (5 bases). With 7 bases removed from V and 3 bases from J, the gap between germline ends came to 10 bases. The germline V gene has CDR1 SQVTM and CDR2 ANQGSEA. This CDR3 spans 12 amino acids. CDR3 sequence reads: CSARDYNQPQHF. The CDR3, as DNA: TGCAGCGCCCGGGACTACAATCAGCCCCAGCATTTT.